Listed below are T cell receptor beta chains from one sample, sequenced in a study of cytomegalovirus exposure and HLA in healthy donors. The method was immunoSEQ multiplex PCR; TCRdb's version includes in-frame clones alone and lacks a portion of them. The table includes about 61,000 clones, around 92% detected once. The sequenced sample consisted of PBMCs. Receptor source: a young man in good health and CMV-seropositive. The CDR3 runs from the conserved cysteine through the conserved F or W. A D gene is named only where the DNA matches it firmly. The size entry is marked missing in some rows and otherwise reads once, few, many or a size class.

>TRBJ2-5|TRBV7-2|.|.
CASSPRTGQETQYF
TGTGCCAGCAGCCCGCGGACTGGCCAAGAGACCCAGTACTTC
>TRBJ1-4|TRBV6-1|.|.
CASSEASPQGEKLFF
TGTGCCAGCAGTGAAGCCTCGCCCCAGGGTGAAAAACTGTTTTTT
>TRBJ2-4|TRBV15|TRBD1|.
CATSRGQLLAKNIQYF
TGTGCCACCAGCAGGGGACAGCTCTTAGCCAAAAACATTCAGTACTTC
>TRBJ2-3|TRBV5-3|TRBD2|.
CARGTSGTDTQYF
TGTGCCAGGGGGACTAGCGGCACAGATACGCAGTATTTT
>TRBJ2-7|TRBV7-6|TRBD1|.
CASSLDRGFREQYF
TGTGCCAGCAGCTTAGACAGGGGATTTCGCGAGCAGTACTTC
>TRBJ1-4|TRBV6-1|.|few
CASSDGETEKLFF
TGTGCCAGCAGTGACGGAGAAACTGAAAAACTGTTTTTT
>TRBJ2-5|TRBV18|TRBD2|.
CASSPPAGAAAITQYF
TGTGCCAGCTCACCACCGGCGGGAGCAGCGGCCATAACCCAGTACTTC
>TRBJ2-1|TRBV4-2|.|.
CASSQDSTGWGSNEQFF
TGTGCCAGCAGCCAAGACTCTACAGGGTGGGGGAGCAATGAGCAGTTCTTC
>TRBJ1-1|TRBV30|TRBD1|.
CAWSVGQGTEAFF
TGTGCCTGGAGTGTCGGACAGGGTACTGAAGCTTTCTTT
>TRBJ2-2|TRBV2|.|.
CASREGTSNTGELFF
TGTGCCAGCAGGGAGGGGACTTCGAACACCGGGGAGCTGTTTTTT
>TRBJ2-1|TRBV13|TRBD2|few
CASSSLAGGGVNEQFF
TGTGCCAGCAGCTCCTTAGCGGGAGGTGGGGTCAATGAGCAGTTCTTC
>TRBJ1-3|TRBV19|.|.
CASGQFFSGNTIYF
TGTGCCAGCGGACAGTTTTTCTCTGGAAACACCATATATTTT
>TRBJ1-1|TRBV23-1|.|once
CASSQSRGRDTEAFF
TGCGCCAGCAGTCAATCCAGGGGCAGGGACACTGAAGCTTTCTTT
>TRBJ2-1|TRBV6-6|TRBD2|.
CASSYEPGLAGGEQFF
TGTGCCAGCAGTTACGAGCCCGGACTAGCGGGAGGCGAGCAGTTCTTC
>TRBJ1-1|TRBV30|TRBD1|.
CAWTTRDRGAKRSEAFF
TGTGCCTGGACCACCCGGGACAGGGGGGCGAAGCGCTCTGAAGCTTTCTTT
>TRBJ1-2|TRBV28|TRBD1|.
CASSLQGNYGYTF
TGTGCCAGCAGCCTACAGGGGAACTATGGCTACACCTTC
>TRBJ2-2|TRBV30|.|.
CAWNAGGELFF
TGTGCCTGGAACGCCGGCGGGGAGCTGTTTTTT
>TRBJ1-2|TRBV6-5|.|.
CASSQMGVGYTF
TGTGCCAGCAGTCAGATGGGCGTTGGCTACACCTTC
>TRBJ1-1|TRBV5-5|TRBD1|.
CASRAGTVNTEAFF
TGTGCCAGCAGGGCCGGGACAGTTAACACTGAAGCTTTCTTT
>TRBJ2-1|TRBV5-6|TRBD2|few
CASSPRWLRETYNEQFF
TGTGCCAGCAGCCCCCGATGGTTGCGGGAGACCTACAATGAGCAGTTCTTC
>TRBJ2-5|TRBV2|.|.
CASSPHGQGGETQYF
TGTGCCAGCAGTCCCCATGGGCAGGGAGGAGAGACCCAGTACTTC
>TRBJ1-5|TRBV6-6|.|.
CASSKTGIEPQHF
TGTGCCAGCAGCAAAACAGGGATTGAGCCCCAGCATTTT
>TRBJ2-5|TRBV7-9|.|.
CSSSLVQGQETQYF
TGTTCCAGCAGCTTAGTTCAGGGGCAAGAGACCCAGTACTTC
>TRBJ2-7|TRBV6-1|TRBD1|once
CAVRQGALAHEQYF
TGTGCCGTCCGGCAGGGGGCGCTTGCCCACGAGCAGTACTTC
>TRBJ1-1|TRBV9|TRBD1|.
CASSAQGDTEAFF
TGTGCCAGCAGCGCACAGGGGGACACTGAAGCTTTCTTT
>TRBJ2-7|TRBV28|TRBD2|.
CASSTPGTSSAASYEQYF
TGTGCCAGCAGTACTCCCGGGACTAGCTCTGCTGCATCCTACGAGCAGTACTTC
>TRBJ2-3|TRBV28|TRBD2|.
CASSFLAGITDTQYF
TGTGCCAGCAGTTTCCTAGCGGGGATCACAGATACGCAGTATTTT
>TRBJ2-1|TRBV12-5|TRBD2|.
CASGSRGGEQFF
TGTGCTAGTGGTTCCCGGGGGGGGGAGCAGTTCTTC
>TRBJ2-7|TRBV19|.|.
CASSISGGGTYEQYF
TGTGCCAGTAGTATCTCTGGCGGAGGCACCTACGAGCAGTACTTC
>TRBJ1-2|TRBV28|TRBD1|.
CASSGQAPLSYGYTF
TGTGCCAGCAGCGGACAGGCACCTCTTTCCTATGGCTACACCTTC
>TRBJ1-1|TRBV7-9|.|few
CASRGGVPNTEAFF
TGTGCCAGCAGGGGGGGGGTTCCGAACACTGAAGCTTTCTTT
>TRBJ2-7|TRBV10-2|.|.
CASRRGGSYEQYF
TGCGCCAGTAGGCGGGGCGGGTCCTACGAGCAGTACTTC
>TRBJ2-7|TRBV2|TRBD1|.
CASGTTGNSYYEQYF
TGTGCCAGCGGGACGACAGGGAATTCCTACTACGAGCAGTACTTC
>TRBJ1-5|TRBV9|TRBD1|.
CASSGGQSNQPQHF
TGTGCCAGCAGTGGGGGACAGAGCAATCAGCCCCAGCATTTT
>TRBJ2-7|TRBV6-5|TRBD1|.
CASSDMTGPPYEQYF
TGTGCCAGCAGCGATATGACAGGGCCCCCTTACGAGCAGTACTTC
>TRBJ1-1|TRBV30|TRBD1|.
CAWNYQTGGEAFF
TGTGCCTGGAACTACCAGACAGGGGGTGAAGCTTTCTTT
>TRBJ2-7|TRBV7-8|TRBD2|.
CASSSHFAGGEGEQYF
TGTGCCAGCAGCTCCCATTTTGCGGGGGGCGAGGGCGAGCAGTACTTC